The sequence of this TCR beta chain was determined in a study of cytomegalovirus exposure and HLA in healthy donors. Study observations and caveats: Earlier findings revealed that most TCR beta V segments proved productive either about 87% or about 30% of the time. There were some V segments, including TRBV6-2 and TRBV6-3, excluded as indistinguishable. Association of 17,000 or so TCR beta sequences with HLA alleles was found at 0.05 false discovery rate in a later analysis.

Comment on this clone: Its antigen is as yet unknown.

CDR3 length: 14 residues. The J segment lost 4 bases and the V segment lost 8 bases, leaving 5 bases of the junction unmatched. CDR1 is MNHNS, CDR2 SASEGT, per germline. Both 60 Vbeta primers and 13 Jbeta primers went into the PCR. Sequencing used immunoSEQ multiplex PCR; TCRdb keeps in-frame clones, though not all of them. The sample holds some 100,000 clones, approximately 81% seen once. This rearrangement joins TRBV6-1 to TRBJ2-3; 11 nucleotides match TRBD2. The sequencing sample was made of PBMCs. The sequence was collected from a male donor in good health and CMV-seropositive. CDR3: CASFSGGASDTQYF. The CDR3 DNA follows: TGTGCCAGCTTTAGCGGGGGGGCCTCAGATACGCAGTATTTT.